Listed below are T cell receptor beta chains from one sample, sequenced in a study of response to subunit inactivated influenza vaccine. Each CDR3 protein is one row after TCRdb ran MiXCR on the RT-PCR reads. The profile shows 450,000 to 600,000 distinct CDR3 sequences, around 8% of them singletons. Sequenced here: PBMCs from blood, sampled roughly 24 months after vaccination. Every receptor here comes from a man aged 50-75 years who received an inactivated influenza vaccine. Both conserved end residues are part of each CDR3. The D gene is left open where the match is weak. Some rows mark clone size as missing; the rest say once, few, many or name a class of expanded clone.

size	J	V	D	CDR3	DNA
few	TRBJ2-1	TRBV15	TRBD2	CATSRDSGGPTGRSYNEQFF	TGTGCCACCAGCAGAGATTCCGGCGGTCCAACCGGGAGGTCCTACAATGAGCAGTTCTTC
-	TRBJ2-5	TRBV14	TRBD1	CASSLRTGARETQYF	TGTGCCAGCAGCCTAAGGACAGGGGCCAGGGAGACCCAGTACTTC
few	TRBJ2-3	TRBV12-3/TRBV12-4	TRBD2	CASSTGSSGALATQYF	TGTGCCAGCAGCACCGGGTCTAGCGGGGCCCTAGCTACGCAGTATTTT
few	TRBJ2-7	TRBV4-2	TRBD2	CASSQPGLEGGEQYF	TGTGCCAGCAGCCAGCCGGGACTAGAAGGAGGCGAGCAGTACTTC
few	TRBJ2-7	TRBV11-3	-	CASSLRGTPGPLSYEQYF	TGTGCCAGCAGCTTAAGGGGAACTCCGGGACCCTTAAGTTACGAGCAGTACTTC
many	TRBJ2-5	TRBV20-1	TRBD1	CSAREWTGPQETQYF	TGCAGTGCTAGGGAATGGACAGGGCCACAAGAGACCCAGTACTTC
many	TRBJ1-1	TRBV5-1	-	CASSSRDGGTEAFF	TGCGCCAGCAGCTCCCGGGATGGGGGCACTGAAGCTTTCTTT
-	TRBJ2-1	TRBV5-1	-	CASGLGDEQFF	TGCGCCAGCGGCCTAGGGGATGAGCAGTTCTTC
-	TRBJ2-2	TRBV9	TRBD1	CASSVGGTGRTGELFF	TGTGCCAGCAGCGTAGGAGGGACAGGGAGGACCGGGGAGCTGTTTTTT
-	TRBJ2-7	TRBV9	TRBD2	CASSQSGSTDEQYF	TGTGCCAGCAGCCAAAGCGGGAGTACCGACGAGCAGTACTTC
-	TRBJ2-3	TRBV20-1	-	CSASPRGGTDTQYF	TGCAGTGCTAGTCCCCGGGGTGGCACAGATACGCAGTATTTT
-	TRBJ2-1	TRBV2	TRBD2	CASSGTSGRDSEQFF	TGTGCCAGCAGTGGGACTAGCGGGAGAGATAGTGAGCAGTTCTTC
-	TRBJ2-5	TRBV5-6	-	CASSQGSPLTDF	TGTGCCAGCAGTCAGGGGTCCCCTCTAACCGACTTC
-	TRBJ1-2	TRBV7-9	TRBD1	CASSSGQGQGYGYTF	TGTGCCAGCAGCTCGGGACAGGGGCAAGGCTATGGCTACACCTTC
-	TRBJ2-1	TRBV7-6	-	CASSLVVGGGGNYNEQFF	TGTGCCAGCAGCTTAGTCGTAGGCGGTGGCGGGAACTACAATGAGCAGTTCTTC
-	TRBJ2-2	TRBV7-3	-	CASSLQPGTNTGELFF	TGTGCCAGCAGCTTACAGCCGGGGACGAACACCGGGGAGCTGTTTTTT
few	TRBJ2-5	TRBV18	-	CASSPGARGETQYF	TGTGCCAGCTCACCAGGGGCCAGGGGAGAGACCCAGTACTTC
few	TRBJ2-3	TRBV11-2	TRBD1	CASSSDRTPTDTQYF	TGTGCCAGCAGCTCGGACAGGACCCCCACAGATACGCAGTATTTT
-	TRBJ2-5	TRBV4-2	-	CASSQAQYQETQYF	TGTGCCAGCAGCCAAGCCCAGTACCAAGAGACCCAGTACTTC
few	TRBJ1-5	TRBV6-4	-	CASSEARTAKVDIHQPQHF	TGTGCCAGCAGTGAAGCCCGGACAGCAAAGGTGGATATCCATCAGCCCCAGCATTTT
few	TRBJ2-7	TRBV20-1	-	CSARDSGQGRSYEQYF	TGCAGTGCTAGAGATTCCGGGCAGGGGAGATCCTACGAGCAGTACTTC
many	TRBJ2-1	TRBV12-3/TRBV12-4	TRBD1	CASKTGGEVYNEQFF	TGTGCCAGCAAAACAGGGGGCGAAGTCTACAATGAGCAGTTCTTC
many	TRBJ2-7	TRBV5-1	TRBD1	CASSLEGAREQYF	TGCGCCAGCAGCTTGGAGGGGGCGCGGGAGCAGTACTTC
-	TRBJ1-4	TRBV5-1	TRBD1	CASSDNRGFATNEKLFF	TGCGCCAGCAGCGATAACAGGGGGTTTGCGACTAATGAAAAACTGTTTTTT
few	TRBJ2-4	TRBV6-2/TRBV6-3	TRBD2	CASSCSSGTSGSKGKNIQYF	TGTGCCAGCAGTTGTTCGTCCGGGACTAGCGGGAGTAAGGGCAAAAACATTCAGTACTTC
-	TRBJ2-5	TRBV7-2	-	CASSRGWETQYF	TGTGCCAGCAGCCGAGGGTGGGAGACCCAGTACTTC
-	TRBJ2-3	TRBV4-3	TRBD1	CASSQAPLGQGSTDTQYF	TGCGCCAGCAGCCAGGCACCCCTCGGACAGGGCAGCACAGATACGCAGTATTTT
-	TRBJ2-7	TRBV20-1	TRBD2	CSARDRGRGHYEQYF	TGCAGTGCTAGAGACCGCGGGAGGGGCCACTACGAGCAGTACTTC
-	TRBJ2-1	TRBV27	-	CASRPISLGTATYNEQFF	TGTGCCAGCAGACCGATCTCCCTCGGGACGGCCACTTACAATGAGCAGTTCTTC
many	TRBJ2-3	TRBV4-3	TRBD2	CASSQTLAGGTDTQYF	TGCGCCAGCAGCCAAACCCTAGCGGGGGGCACAGATACGCAGTATTTT
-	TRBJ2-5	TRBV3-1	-	CASSQHPGSPETQYF	TGTGCCAGCAGCCAACACCCCGGGAGTCCGGAGACCCAGTACTTC
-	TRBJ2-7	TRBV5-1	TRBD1	CASSLAQGTGYEQYF	TGCGCCAGCAGCTTGGCACAGGGGACAGGATACGAGCAGTACTTC
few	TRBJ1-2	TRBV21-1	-	CASSTHLDRSYGYTF	TGTGCCAGCAGCACGCACCTCGACAGGAGTTATGGCTACACCTTC
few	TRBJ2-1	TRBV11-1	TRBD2	CASSPTYGTTTYNEQFF	TGTGCCAGCAGCCCGACCTACGGGACTACTACGTACAATGAGCAGTTCTTC
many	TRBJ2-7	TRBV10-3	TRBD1	CAISDGTGGYEQYF	TGTGCCATCAGCGACGGGACAGGGGGCTACGAGCAGTACTTC
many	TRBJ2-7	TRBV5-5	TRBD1	CASSPRDSRYEQYF	TGTGCCAGCAGCCCCCGGGACAGTCGCTACGAGCAGTACTTC
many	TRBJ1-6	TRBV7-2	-	CASSLSRGGSPLHF	TGTGCCAGCAGCTTATCCAGGGGTGGTTCACCCCTCCACTTT
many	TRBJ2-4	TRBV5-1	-	CASSLESGNIQYF	TGCGCCAGCAGCTTGGAGTCTGGGAACATTCAGTACTTC
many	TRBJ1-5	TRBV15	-	CATSKGNQPQHF	TGTGCCACCAGTAAGGGTAATCAGCCCCAGCATTTT
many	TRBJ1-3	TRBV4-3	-	CASSQDPVSTTTGNTIYF	TGCGCCAGCAGCCAAGATCCTGTGAGCACCACCACTGGAAACACCATATATTTT
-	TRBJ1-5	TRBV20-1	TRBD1	CSASSPGGWGSNQPQHF	TGCAGTGCTAGTTCCCCAGGGGGCTGGGGGAGCAATCAGCCCCAGCATTTT
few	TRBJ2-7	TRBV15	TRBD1	CATSRDQGQTYEQYF	TGTGCCACCAGCAGAGATCAGGGACAGACCTACGAGCAGTACTTC
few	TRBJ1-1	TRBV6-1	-	CASLDGRGSTEAFF	TGTGCCAGTTTGGACGGTAGAGGTAGCACTGAAGCTTTCTTT
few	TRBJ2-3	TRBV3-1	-	CASSQEKLDHTDTQYF	TGTGCCAGCAGCCAAGAGAAGTTAGACCACACAGATACGCAGTATTTT
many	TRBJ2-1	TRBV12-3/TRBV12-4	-	CASSSGVYNEQFF	TGTGCCAGCAGTTCTGGGGTCTACAATGAGCAGTTCTTC
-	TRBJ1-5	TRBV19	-	CASSTTGRGGRVGNQPQHF	TGTGCCAGTAGTACCACCGGCCGGGGAGGGAGGGTTGGCAATCAGCCCCAGCATTTT
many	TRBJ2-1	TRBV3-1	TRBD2	CASGGVQQFF	TGTGCCAGCGGGGGGGTACAGCAGTTCTTC
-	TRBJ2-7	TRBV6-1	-	CASSADKRPYEQYF	TGTGCCAGCAGTGCAGACAAACGTCCCTACGAGCAGTACTTC
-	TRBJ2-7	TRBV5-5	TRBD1	CASFRDRVDEQYF	TGTGCCAGCTTCCGGGACAGGGTGGACGAGCAGTACTTC
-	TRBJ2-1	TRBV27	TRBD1	CASNQKQGAGHEQFF	TGTGCCAGCAATCAAAAACAGGGGGCCGGCCATGAGCAGTTCTTC
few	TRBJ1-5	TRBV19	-	CASSIIGSSNQPQHF	TGTGCCAGTAGTATAATTGGGAGTAGCAATCAGCCCCAGCATTTT
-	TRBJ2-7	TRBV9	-	CASSVEGSAPSYEQYF	TGTGCCAGCAGCGTTGAGGGGTCAGCACCCTCCTACGAGCAGTACTTC
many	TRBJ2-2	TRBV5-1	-	CASSLRIAENTGELFF	TGCGCCAGCAGCTTGAGGATTGCGGAGAACACCGGGGAGCTGTTTTTT
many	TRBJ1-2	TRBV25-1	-	CASGWEGGGYTF	TGTGCCAGCGGGTGGGAGGGAGGTGGCTACACCTTC
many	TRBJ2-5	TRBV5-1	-	CASSLATAQVGETQYF	TGCGCCAGCAGCTTGGCCACCGCCCAAGTGGGGGAGACCCAGTACTTC